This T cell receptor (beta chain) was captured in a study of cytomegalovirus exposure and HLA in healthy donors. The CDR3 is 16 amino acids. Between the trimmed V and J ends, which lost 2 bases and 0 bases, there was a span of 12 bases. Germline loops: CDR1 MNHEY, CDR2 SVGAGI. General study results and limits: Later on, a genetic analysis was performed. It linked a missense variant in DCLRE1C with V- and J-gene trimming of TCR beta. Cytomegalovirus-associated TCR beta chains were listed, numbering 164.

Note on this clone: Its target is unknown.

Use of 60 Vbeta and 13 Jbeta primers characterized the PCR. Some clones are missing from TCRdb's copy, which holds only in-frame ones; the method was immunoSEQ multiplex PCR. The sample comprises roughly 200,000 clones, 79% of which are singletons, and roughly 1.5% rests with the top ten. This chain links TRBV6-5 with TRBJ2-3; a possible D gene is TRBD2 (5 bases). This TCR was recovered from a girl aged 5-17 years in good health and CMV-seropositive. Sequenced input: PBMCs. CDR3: CASSYGLLASTDTQYF. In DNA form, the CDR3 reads TGTGCCAGCAGTTACGGACTCCTAGCTAGCACAGATACGCAGTATTTT.